The next 9 T cell receptor beta chains were all read from a single sample in a study of cytomegalovirus exposure and HLA in healthy donors. The assay was immunoSEQ multiplex PCR, and TCRdb's table has in-frame clones only and misses some. Of 250,000 to 400,000 clones in the sample, nearly 90% were seen once. The sample was PBMCs. Every receptor here comes from a young man in good health and CMV-seronegative.

The V and J genes are TRBV19 and TRBJ1-2; 9 positions agree with TRBD1. Trimming removed 9 bases from V and 1 base from J; junction bases left unmatched: 9. Germline CDR1 reads LNHDA; CDR2 reads SQIVND (reference sequence). The CDR3 has 15 residues. The CDR3 bases are TGTGCCAGCGGTAGGACAGGGGTAGATAACTATGGCTACACCTTC. Protein sequence: CASGRTGVDNYGYTF.

This chain connects TRBV7-9 to TRBJ1-3, with D unclear. The CDR3 is 16 residues long. From germline, CDR1 is SEHNR and CDR2 FQNEAQ (reference sequence). Trimming stripped 1 base from V and 0 bases from J, with 10 bases between. Here the CDR3 reads CASSLGASRSGNTIYF. The CDR3 bases are TGTGCCAGCAGCTTAGGGGCGTCGCGCTCTGGAAACACCATATATTTT.

V and J are TRBV7-9 and TRBJ1-1; 7 nucleotides match TRBD1. The J segment lost 4 bases and the V segment lost 6 bases, leaving 5 bases of the junction unmatched. This CDR3 has 13 amino acids. The germline V gene has CDR1 SEHNR and CDR2 FQNEAQ (reference sequence). The CDR3 protein is CASRPGGSTEAFF. CDR3 DNA sequence: TGTGCCAGCAGACCAGGGGGAAGCACTGAAGCTTTCTTT. The variable domain in full, completed from reference TRBV7-9 and TRBJ1-1, reads DTGVSQNPRHKITKRGQNVTFRCDPISEHNRLYWYRQTLGQGPEFLTYFQNEAQLEKSRLLSDRFSAERPKGSFSTLEIQRTEQGDSAMYLCASRPGGSTEAFFGQGTRLTVV.

The chain combines TRBV7-6 with TRBJ2-4; D gene unclear. This CDR3 has 16 residues. Deletions cut 2 bases from V and 0 bases from J, with 11 bases between. Germline V gives CDR1 SGHVS, CDR2 FNYEAQ. DNA for the CDR3: TGTGCCAGCAGCTTATCGGCACAGATAGCCAAAAACATTCAGTACTTC. Its translation: CASSLSAQIAKNIQYF.

The chain combines TRBV5-4 with TRBJ1-2, with D perhaps TRBD1 (6 bases). Trimming cost V 4 bases and J 1 base, with 20 bases left between them. The CDR3 consists of 17 residues. CDR1 is SGHNT, CDR2 YYREEE, per germline (reference sequence). CDR3 sequence (DNA): TGTGCCAGCAGCCCGGCCGGGACAACCGCTTTTAACTATGGCTACACCTTC. It encodes CASSPAGTTAFNYGYTF.

This chain joins TRBV5-5 and TRBJ1-5, with D perhaps TRBD1 (5 bases). V lost 3 bases and J lost 3, with 13 bases in between. Germline CDR1 and CDR2: SGHKS and YYEKEE (reference sequence). CDR3 length: 15 amino acids. The CDR3, as DNA: TGTGCCAGCAGCTACTATGACAGTTACAATCAGCCCCAGCATTTT. Encoded protein: CASSYYDSYNQPQHF.

The rearrangement uses TRBV18 and TRBJ2-1; 9 nucleotides line up with TRBD1. The CDR3 contains 15 residues. V lost 3 bases, J lost 6 bases, and 6 bases stayed unmatched. Germline values: CDR1 KGHSH, CDR2 LQKENI. CDR3: CASSPGTGMINEQFF. The CDR3 coding sequence is TGTGCCAGCTCACCCGGGACAGGGATGATCAATGAGCAGTTCTTC.

The CDR3 sequence is CASSPPLAGGEDTQYF. For the CDR3, the DNA is TGTGCCAGCTCACCACCGCTAGCGGGGGGGGAAGATACGCAGTATTTT. The rearrangement links TRBV18 to TRBJ2-3, with TRBD2 matching over 12 bases. This CDR3 contains 16 residues. From germline, CDR1 is KGHSH and CDR2 LQKENI. J gave up 5 bases and V 0 bases, and 3 bases lay outside the gene matches.

Here the CDR3 DNA reads TGTGCCAGCAACCAGAGAGGAGGGCAGTACTTC. It translates to CASNQRGGQYF. The rearrangement uses TRBV2 and TRBJ2-7; D perhaps matches TRBD2 (5 bases). Trimming took off 7 bases at V and 9 bases at J, with 13 bases between the two ends. The CDR3 covers 11 residues. Germline-derived CDR1 and CDR2 are SNHLY and FYNNEI.